This TCR beta chain derives from a study of T cells in Graves' hyperthyroidism and ophthalmopathy. Isolation of PBMCs was performed on about 10 ml fresh peripheral blood. Amplified regions were TCR beta CDR3 sequences from RNA transcripts. Using the HTBI primer set, a first-round RT-PCR was run on the TCR CDR3. From the multiplex PCR reads, TCRdb called clonotypes with MiXCR, one entry per CDR3 protein. The sample contains 300,000 to 450,000 distinct CDR3 sequences, about 25% of which appear only once. This clonotype has a single count. Source material: blood. The sequence was obtained from a man in his fifties with Graves' hyperthyroidism.

CDR3 residues: CASSYPPVSYEQYF. In DNA, the CDR3 is TGTGCCAGCAGTTACCCACCCGTCAGCTACGAGCAGTACTTC. The genes are TRBV7-2 and TRBJ2-7; no clear D gene. The germline V gene has CDR1 SGHTA and CDR2 FQGNSA. V lost 6 bases and J lost 3, with 15 bases in between. CDR3 length equals 14 residues.